There are many counts of the clone carrying this T cell receptor beta chain. Its specificity is not known. Via MiXCR, TCRdb re-called the reads, giving one row per CDR3 protein. This sample has 200,000 to 300,000 distinct CDR3 sequences, with 9% to 15% found just once. CDR1 and CDR2 from the germline V gene are SGHTA and FQGNSA. Trimming pared 1 base from V and 4 bases from J, leaving 7 bases between. This CDR3 is built from 13 residues. The data are from a study of T cell repertoires in cytomegalovirus infection. Study summary: Public TCR beta signatures provided an indication of both CMV infection and a matching HLA type. Findings and caveats of the study: Individuals carrying CMV plus the relevant HLA were identified by cumulative frequency of public TCR beta families. The ex vivo response was dominated by HLA-C-restricted CMV-specific TCR beta clonotypes.

The rearrangement uses TRBV7-2 and TRBJ1-2; no definite D call. The origin of this receptor is a human donor in good health (CMV status not recorded). Some clones in this sample may be carry-over from other donors' samples. Input material: PBMCs. The CDR3 sequence: CASSLGLIYGYTF. In nucleotides, the CDR3 is TGTGCCAGCAGCTTAGGACTGATCTATGGCTACACCTTC.